The 24 T cell receptor beta chains below come from one sample, sequenced in a study of blood T cells in healthy people across ages (dated by TCRdb to 2013 to 2016). The library relied on 5' RACE. The reads were generated on an Illumina HiSeq 2500. A second PCR of roughly 6 to 11 cycles was run with a J-beta primer mix and a sample-barcoded 5' primer. Using fastp at Q25 and MiXCR, TCRdb reprocessed the public reads and kept productive beta chains. Rows merge per CDR3 protein into single entries with the most common DNA and genes. A total of 720,000 or so distinct CDR3 sequences appear in this sample, approximately 40% of them only once. The leading ten clones occupy about 30% of the sample. The specimen was blood. The receptors derive from a man of 80 years or more in good health.

A few counts support this clonotype. This chain joins TRBV6-2 or TRBV6-3 and TRBJ2-1, with TRBD2 as a possible D gene (5 bases). Germline V gene data show CDR1 as MNHEY and CDR2 as SVGEGT. Trimming removed 4 bases from V and 3 bases from J, with 7 bases in between. The CDR3 consists of 13 residues. CDR3 in amino acids: CASSWAGYNEQFF. The CDR3 region has the DNA TGTGCCAGCAGTTGGGCGGGCTACAATGAGCAGTTCTTC.

V gene TRBV7-2 combines with J gene TRBJ1-2, with 7 bases that match TRBD1. Germline lookup yields CDR1 SGHTA and CDR2 FQGNSA. V lost 5 bases to trimming and J lost 4 bases; unmatched junction nucleotides: 13. The CDR3 spans 16 residues. For the CDR3, the DNA is TGTGCCAGCAGCGCAAGGGGGCAAAGTGGTAGCTATGGCTACACCTTC. It is translated as CASSARGQSGSYGYTF.

This clonotype came up a few times. This chain connects TRBV14 to TRBJ2-1, with 7 bases fitting TRBD1. The CDR3 has 15 amino acids. CDR1 and CDR2 (germline): SGHDN, FVKESK. The junction had 5 bases not matched to a gene; V was cut back by 2 bases and J by 4 bases. The CDR3 DNA reads TGTGCCAGCAGCCAAAACAGGGGCCAATACAATGAGCAGTTCTTC. Protein sequence: CASSQNRGQYNEQFF. Variable domain in full (rest from reference TRBV14 and TRBJ2-1): EAGVTQFPSHSVIEKGQTVTLRCDPISGHDNLYWYRRVMGKEIKFLLHFVKESKQDESGMPNNRFLAERTGGTYSTLKVQPAELEDSGVYFCASSQNRGQYNEQFFGPGTRLTVL.

There are many counts of this clonotype. This chain connects TRBV7-2 to TRBJ2-3; no clear D gene. Germline CDR1 reads SGHTA; CDR2 reads FQGNSA. V lost 1 base to trimming and J lost 1 base, with 6 bases between them. The CDR3 totals 14 residues. Here the CDR3 reads CASSLDTGTDTQYF. CDR3 DNA: TGTGCCAGCAGCTTAGATACGGGCACAGATACGCAGTATTTT.

The CDR3, as DNA: TGTGCCAGCGGTACAGCAACCTCTGGGGCCAACGTCCTGACTTTC. Amino acids: CASGTATSGANVLTF. The chain employs TRBV2 and TRBJ2-6; D gene uncertain. The CDR3 sequence is 15 residues long. Germline lookup yields CDR1 SNHLY and CDR2 FYNNEI. V dropped 8 bases and J dropped 0 bases, with 11 bases sitting between them.

The chain combines TRBV20-1 with TRBJ2-1; D perhaps matches TRBD1 (5 bases). The length of the CDR3 is 15 residues. Trimming removed 1 base from V and 4 bases from J, with 14 bases in between. Looked up from germline, CDR1 is DFQATT and CDR2 is SNEGSKA (reference sequence). Here the CDR3 DNA reads TGCAGTGCTAGAGGGACCCGAAGACAGTACAATGAGCAGTTCTTC. This sequence encodes CSARGTRRQYNEQFF.

J is TRBJ1-2 and V is TRBV18; D remains unclear. There are 14 residues in the CDR3. V gave up 4 bases and J gave up 5 bases, with 14 bases separating them. The germline V gene encodes CDR1 KGHSH and CDR2 LQKENI. The CDR3 sequence is CASSLPDEGYGYTF. The CDR3 DNA reads as TGTGCCAGCTCACTACCGGATGAAGGATATGGCTACACCTTC.

The chain carries TRBV6-2 or TRBV6-3 and TRBJ1-2; no clear D gene. Per the germline V gene, CDR1 is MNHEY and CDR2 is SVGEGT. The CDR3 totals 12 residues. The V end lost 10 bases, the J end lost 6 bases, and 15 bases lay between the germline ends. The CDR3, as DNA: TGTGCCACTACGGACGAGTTGGATGGCTACACCTTC. Translated: CATTDELDGYTF.

DNA for the CDR3: TGCAGCGTTGGGTCGACAGGGGGTGATGAAGCTTTCTTT. As protein: CSVGSTGGDEAFF. The V call is TRBV29-1, the J call TRBJ1-1, with 9 bases identical to TRBD1. The CDR3 is 13 residues long. CDR1 is SQVTM, CDR2 ANQGSEA, per germline. Trimming removed 4 bases from V and 7 bases from J; junction bases left unmatched: 7.

The V call is TRBV11-3, the J call TRBJ2-1, with a possible D match to TRBD1 (6 bases). Trimming shortened V by 1 base and J by 7 bases, and 14 bases separated the two germline ends. The CDR3 is 15 amino acids. Germline-derived CDR1 and CDR2 are SGHNT and YENEEA. For the CDR3, the DNA is TGTGCCAGCAGCTTAGCCAATTCCAGGGGAAATGAGCAGTTCTTC. Translated, it gives CASSLANSRGNEQFF.

This clonotype has a handful of counts. The chain couples TRBV4-3 to TRBJ2-5, with 8 bases that match TRBD1. Trimming cost V 2 bases and J 2 bases; bases outside gene matches: 4. CDR1 is LGHNA and CDR2 is YSLEER in the germline V gene. CDR3 length equals 15 residues. The chain's CDR3 is CASSQSWTGQETQYF. For the CDR3, the DNA is TGCGCCAGCAGCCAATCTTGGACAGGGCAAGAGACCCAGTACTTC.

V gene TRBV7-2 combines with J gene TRBJ2-3; 11 bases are a match to TRBD2. Germline CDR1 is SGHTA and CDR2 is FQGNSA. The V segment lost 3 bases and the J segment 3 bases; nucleotides outside the gene matches: 2. This CDR3 has 15 residues. CDR3 sequence: CASSFTSGGTDTQYF. CDR3 coding DNA: TGTGCCAGCAGCTTTACTAGCGGGGGAACAGATACGCAGTATTTT.

V usage is TRBV28 and J usage is TRBJ2-1; D is perhaps TRBD1 (6 bases). The CDR3 runs to 13 residues. CDR1 is MDHEN and CDR2 is SYDVKM in the germline V gene. V dropped 5 bases and J dropped 6 bases, with 11 bases sitting between them. The CDR3 spells CASSRSGVNEQFF. As DNA, the CDR3 is TGTGCCAGCAGTCGATCAGGGGTCAATGAGCAGTTCTTC.

The J gene is TRBJ2-1, the V gene TRBV9, with 11 bases aligning to TRBD2. V was pared by 2 bases and J by 3 bases, with 4 bases of the junction left unmatched. The CDR3 spans 16 residues. Germline CDR1 SGDLS, CDR2 YYNGEE. CDR3 in DNA: TGTGCCAGCAGCGTTTTAGCGGGAGGGGACTACAATGAGCAGTTCTTC. Encoded protein: CASSVLAGGDYNEQFF.

This clonotype was counted only a few times. The chain combines TRBV6-5 with TRBJ1-2; tentatively, D is TRBD1 (5 bases). Trimming pared 0 bases from V and 0 bases from J, leaving 8 bases between. The CDR3 loop spans 15 amino acids. Germline CDR1 and CDR2: MNHEY and SVGAGI. This CDR3 is CASSYSTDTNYGYTF. As DNA, the CDR3 is TGTGCCAGCAGTTACTCGACAGATACTAACTATGGCTACACCTTC.

The V call is TRBV14, the J call TRBJ2-6; D not certain. Germline assignment: CDR1 SGHDN and CDR2 FVKESK. The CDR3 extends over 16 amino acids. V was trimmed by 4 bases and J by 2 bases, leaving 12 bases between them. The CDR3 reads CASSPLTAAGANVLTF. The CDR3 coding sequence is TGTGCCAGCAGCCCCCTAACGGCCGCTGGGGCCAACGTCCTGACTTTC.

The V and J genes are TRBV5-1 and TRBJ1-1; perhaps TRBD1 as D (6 bases). The CDR3 covers 15 residues. V gave up 0 bases and J gave up 4 bases, with 13 bases separating them. CDR1 is SGHRS, CDR2 YFSETQ, per germline. The CDR3, as DNA: TGCGCCAGCAGCTTGGCCGGGGGCGCGGGCACTGAAGCTTTCTTT. It is translated as CASSLAGGAGTEAFF.

The chain's CDR3 is CASSYSDRPPNYGYTF. CDR3 bases: TGTGCCAGCAGTTACTCGGACAGGCCCCCTAACTATGGCTACACCTTC. This rearrangement joins TRBV6-5 to TRBJ1-2; 7 bases agree with TRBD1. This CDR3 is built from 16 residues. CDR1 is MNHEY and CDR2 is SVGAGI in the germline V gene. V was clipped by 0 bases and J by 0 bases; unmatched bases: 4.

The genes are TRBV7-2 and TRBJ2-5; 10 nucleotides agree with TRBD2. Trimming cost V 5 bases and J 2 bases; bases outside gene matches: 5. The CDR3 extends over 15 amino acids. Germline-derived CDR1 and CDR2 are SGHTA and FQGNSA. CDR3 sequence: CASSARTSGQETQYF. CDR3 sequence (DNA): TGTGCCAGCAGCGCCAGGACTAGCGGACAAGAGACCCAGTACTTC.

The chain joins TRBV6-5 to TRBJ2-3; perhaps TRBD2 as D (5 bases). Trimming pared 4 bases from V and 5 bases from J, leaving 16 bases between. In germline, CDR1 is MNHEY, CDR2 SVGAGI. CDR3 size: 15 residues. CDR3 residues: CASSSMSGYVDTQYF. In nucleotides, the CDR3 is TGTGCCAGCAGTTCTATGAGCGGATACGTAGATACGCAGTATTTT.

This clonotype was seen more than once but under ten times. The chain recombines TRBV6-2 or TRBV6-3 with TRBJ2-5; D might be TRBD2 (5 bases). CDR1 is MNHEY, CDR2 SVGEGT, per germline. The CDR3 has 14 amino acids. V lost 0 bases and J 4 bases, leaving 9 bases between the germline ends. In DNA form, the CDR3 reads TGTGCCAGCAGTTACTCGGAGGTAGTAGAGACCCAGTACTTC. Translation: CASSYSEVVETQYF.

Details on this clonotype: The missing conserved phenylalanine or tryptophan at the end of this CDR3 makes a read error likely. V usage is TRBV7-2 and J usage is TRBJ2-6; D unresolved. Between the trimmed V and J ends, which lost 3 bases and 0 bases, there was a span of 6 bases. The CDR3 covers 15 residues. The germline CDR1 and CDR2 sequences are SGHTA and FQGNSA. The CDR3 DNA is TGTGCCAGCAGCTTTCCAGGCTCTGGGGCCAACGTCCTGACTTTG. Its protein is CASSFPGSGANVLTL.

This clonotype was detected only a few times. This chain links TRBV5-1 with TRBJ2-7; 9 bases match TRBD1. Germline CDR1 reads SGHRS; CDR2 reads YFSETQ. J gave up 5 bases and V 4 bases, and 7 bases lay outside the gene matches. The CDR3 has 14 amino acids. The CDR3 region has the DNA TGCGCCAGCAGCCCCGGGACAGGGTACCACGAGCAGTACTTC. Its protein is CASSPGTGYHEQYF.

This clonotype was observed a few times. The rearrangement links TRBV7-8 to TRBJ1-4; 7 nucleotides agree with TRBD1. Germline V gives CDR1 SGHVS, CDR2 FQNEAQ. The J segment lost 2 bases and the V segment lost 6 bases, leaving 6 bases of the junction unmatched. CDR3 length: 15 amino acids. The CDR3 sequence: CASRAIQGTNEKLFF. CDR3 coding DNA: TGTGCCAGCAGGGCCATACAGGGGACTAATGAAAAACTGTTTTTT.